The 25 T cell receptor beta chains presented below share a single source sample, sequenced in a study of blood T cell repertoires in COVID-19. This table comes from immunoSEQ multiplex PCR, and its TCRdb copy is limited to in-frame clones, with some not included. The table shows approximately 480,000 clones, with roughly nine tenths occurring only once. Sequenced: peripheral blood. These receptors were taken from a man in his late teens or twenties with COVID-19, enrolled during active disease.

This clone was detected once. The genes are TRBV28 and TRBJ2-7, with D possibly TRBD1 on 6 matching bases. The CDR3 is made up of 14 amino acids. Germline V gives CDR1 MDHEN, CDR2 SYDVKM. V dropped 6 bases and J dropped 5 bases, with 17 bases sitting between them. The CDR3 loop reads CASSLQGRGDEQYF. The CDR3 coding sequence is TGTGCCAGCAGCCTTCAGGGCAGGGGTGACGAGCAGTACTTC.

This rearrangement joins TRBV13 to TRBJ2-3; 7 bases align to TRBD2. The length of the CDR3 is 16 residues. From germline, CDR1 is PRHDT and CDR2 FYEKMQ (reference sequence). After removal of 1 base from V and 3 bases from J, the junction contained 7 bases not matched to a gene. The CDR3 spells CASSLDGGGRTDTQYF. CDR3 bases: TGTGCCAGCAGCTTAGACGGAGGCGGGAGAACAGATACGCAGTATTTT.

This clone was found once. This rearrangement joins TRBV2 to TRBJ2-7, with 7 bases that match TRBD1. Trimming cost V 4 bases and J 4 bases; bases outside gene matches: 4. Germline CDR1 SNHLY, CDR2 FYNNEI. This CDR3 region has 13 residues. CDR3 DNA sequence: TGTGCCAGCAGTGGGACAGGCGGGTACGAGCAGTACTTC. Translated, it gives CASSGTGGYEQYF.

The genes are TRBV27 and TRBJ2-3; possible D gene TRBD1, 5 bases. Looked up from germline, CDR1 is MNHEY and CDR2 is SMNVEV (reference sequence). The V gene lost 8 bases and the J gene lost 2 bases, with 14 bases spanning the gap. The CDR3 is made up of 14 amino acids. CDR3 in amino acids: CASRYRRYTDTQYF. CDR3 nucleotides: TGTGCCAGCCGATACAGGCGCTACACAGATACGCAGTATTTT.

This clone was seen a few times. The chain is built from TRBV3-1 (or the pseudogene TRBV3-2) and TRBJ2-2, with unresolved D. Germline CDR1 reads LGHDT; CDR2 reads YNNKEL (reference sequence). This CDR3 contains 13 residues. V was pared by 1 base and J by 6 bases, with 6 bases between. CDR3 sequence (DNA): TGTGCCAGCAGCCAAGTGAGGTCCGGGGAGCTGTTTTTT. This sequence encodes CASSQVRSGELFF.

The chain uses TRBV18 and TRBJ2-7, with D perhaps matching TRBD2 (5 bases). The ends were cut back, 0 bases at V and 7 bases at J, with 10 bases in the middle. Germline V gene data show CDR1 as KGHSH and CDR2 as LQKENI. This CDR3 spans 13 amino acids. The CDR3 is CASSPPLGEEQYF. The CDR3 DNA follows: TGTGCCAGCTCACCACCCCTTGGGGAGGAGCAGTACTTC.

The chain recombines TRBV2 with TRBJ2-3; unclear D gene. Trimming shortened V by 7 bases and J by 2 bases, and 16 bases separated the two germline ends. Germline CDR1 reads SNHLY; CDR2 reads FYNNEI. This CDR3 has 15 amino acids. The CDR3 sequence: CASKPLVAFTDTQYF. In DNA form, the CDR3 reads TGTGCCAGCAAACCTCTAGTTGCTTTCACAGATACGCAGTATTTT.

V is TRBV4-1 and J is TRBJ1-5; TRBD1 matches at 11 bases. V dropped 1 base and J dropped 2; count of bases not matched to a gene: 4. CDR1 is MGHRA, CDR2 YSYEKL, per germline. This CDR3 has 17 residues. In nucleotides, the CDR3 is TGCGCCAGCAGCCAAGGGGACAGGGGGGAGGGCAATCAGCCCCAGCATTTT. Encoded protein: CASSQGDRGEGNQPQHF.

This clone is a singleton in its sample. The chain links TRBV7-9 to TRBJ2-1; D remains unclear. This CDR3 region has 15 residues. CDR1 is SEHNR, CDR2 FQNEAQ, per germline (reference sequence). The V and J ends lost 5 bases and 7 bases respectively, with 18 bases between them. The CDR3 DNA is TGTGCCAGCAGCATATTAGCAATTGCCCGAAATGAGCAGTTCTTC. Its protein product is CASSILAIARNEQFF.

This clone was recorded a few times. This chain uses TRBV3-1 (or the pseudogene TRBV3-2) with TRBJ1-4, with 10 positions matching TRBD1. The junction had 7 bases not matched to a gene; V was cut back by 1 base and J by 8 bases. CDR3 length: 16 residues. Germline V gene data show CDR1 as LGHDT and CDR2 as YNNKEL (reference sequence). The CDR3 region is CASSQGRQGAGEKLFF. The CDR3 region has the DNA TGTGCCAGCAGCCAAGGAAGACAGGGGGCCGGGGAAAAACTGTTTTTT.

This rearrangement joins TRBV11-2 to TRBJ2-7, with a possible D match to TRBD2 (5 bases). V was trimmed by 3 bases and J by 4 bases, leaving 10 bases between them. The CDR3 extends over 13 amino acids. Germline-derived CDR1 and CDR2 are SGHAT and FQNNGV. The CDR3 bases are TGTGCCAGCAGCTTCGGGGTTGGATACGAGCAGTACTTC. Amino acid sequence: CASSFGVGYEQYF.

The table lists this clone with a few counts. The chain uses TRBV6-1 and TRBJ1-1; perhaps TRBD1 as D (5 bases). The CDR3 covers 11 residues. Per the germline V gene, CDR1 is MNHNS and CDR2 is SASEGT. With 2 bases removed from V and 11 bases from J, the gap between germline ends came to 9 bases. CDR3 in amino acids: CASSEMGRAFF. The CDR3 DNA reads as TGTGCCAGCAGTGAAATGGGGCGGGCTTTCTTT.

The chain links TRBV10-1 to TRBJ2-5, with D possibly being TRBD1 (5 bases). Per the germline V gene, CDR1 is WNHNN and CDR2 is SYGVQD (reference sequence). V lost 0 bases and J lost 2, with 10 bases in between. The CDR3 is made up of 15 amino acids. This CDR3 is CASSESLGQQETQYF. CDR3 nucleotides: TGCGCCAGCAGTGAGTCGCTGGGGCAGCAAGAGACCCAGTACTTC.

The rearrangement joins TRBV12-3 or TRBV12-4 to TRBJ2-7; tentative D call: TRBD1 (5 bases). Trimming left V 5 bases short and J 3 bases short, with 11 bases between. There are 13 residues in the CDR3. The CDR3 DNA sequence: TGTGCCAGCAGTCTCCAGGGTATCTACGAGCAGTACTTC. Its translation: CASSLQGIYEQYF.

The CDR3 bases are TGTGCCAGCAGCGTAGAGGGGGCGGATTCACCCCTCCACTTT. Protein product: CASSVEGADSPLHF. V usage is TRBV9 and J usage is TRBJ1-6, with 7 positions matching TRBD1. CDR3 length: 14 amino acids. V trimming: 0 bases; J trimming: 8 bases; junction bases outside the gene matches: 2. The germline V gene encodes CDR1 SGDLS and CDR2 YYNGEE.

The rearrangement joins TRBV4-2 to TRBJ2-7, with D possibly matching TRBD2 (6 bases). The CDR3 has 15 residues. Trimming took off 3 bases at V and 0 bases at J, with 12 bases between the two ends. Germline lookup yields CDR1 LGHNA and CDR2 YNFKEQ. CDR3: CASSQGTYSSYEQYF. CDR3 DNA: TGTGCCAGCAGCCAGGGGACTTATAGCTCCTACGAGCAGTACTTC.

CDR3 residues: CASSLDISNQPQHF. CDR3 sequence (DNA): TGTGCCAGCAGCTTAGATATTAGCAATCAGCCCCAGCATTTT. This rearrangement joins TRBV11-2 to TRBJ1-5; D is unclear. V lost 0 bases and J lost 0, with 3 bases in between. The CDR3 has 14 residues. Looked up from germline, CDR1 is SGHAT and CDR2 is FQNNGV.

In nucleotides, the CDR3 is TGTGCCAGCAGCCTCAACGCCGGGACTCCCTTGATAGACTACGAGCAGTACTTC. It specifies CASSLNAGTPLIDYEQYF. This chain connects TRBV7-2 to TRBJ2-7, with D tentatively TRBD2 (6 bases). V was shortened by 5 bases and J by 3 bases, with 26 bases between the two germline ends. CDR3 size: 18 residues. The germline V gene encodes CDR1 SGHTA and CDR2 FQGNSA.

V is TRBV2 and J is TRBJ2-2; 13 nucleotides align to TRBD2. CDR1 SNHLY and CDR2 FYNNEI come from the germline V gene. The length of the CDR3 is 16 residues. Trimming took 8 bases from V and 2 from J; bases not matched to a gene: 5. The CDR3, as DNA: TGTGCCAGCCAACTAGCGGGGGGGCTTAACACCGGGGAGCTGTTTTTT. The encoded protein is CASQLAGGLNTGELFF.

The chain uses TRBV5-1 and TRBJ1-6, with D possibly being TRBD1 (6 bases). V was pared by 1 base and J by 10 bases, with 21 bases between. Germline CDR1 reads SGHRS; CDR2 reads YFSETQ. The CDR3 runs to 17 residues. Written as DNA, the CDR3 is TGCGCCAGCAGCTTGTTGGGAGCCGGGACACCCAGGTCACCCCTCCACTTT. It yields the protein CASSLLGAGTPRSPLHF.

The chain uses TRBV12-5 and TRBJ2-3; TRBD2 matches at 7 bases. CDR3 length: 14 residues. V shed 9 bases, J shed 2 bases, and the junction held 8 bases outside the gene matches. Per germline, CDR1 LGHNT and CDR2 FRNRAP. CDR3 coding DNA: TGTGCTAGCGCGTGGCGGGAGACCACAGATACGCAGTATTTT. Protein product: CASAWRETTDTQYF.

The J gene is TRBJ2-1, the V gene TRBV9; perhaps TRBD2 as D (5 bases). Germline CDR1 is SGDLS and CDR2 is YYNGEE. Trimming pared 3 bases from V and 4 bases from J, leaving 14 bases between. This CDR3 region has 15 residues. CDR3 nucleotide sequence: TGTGCCAGCAGCGGGCCGGAGGTAGTTTACAATGAGCAGTTCTTC. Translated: CASSGPEVVYNEQFF. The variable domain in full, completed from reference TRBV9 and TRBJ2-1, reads DSGVTQTPKHLITATGQRVTLRCSPRSGDLSVYWYQQSLDQGLQFLIQYYNGEERAKGNILERFSAQQFPDLHSELNLSSLELGDSALYFCASSGPEVVYNEQFFGPGTRLTVL.

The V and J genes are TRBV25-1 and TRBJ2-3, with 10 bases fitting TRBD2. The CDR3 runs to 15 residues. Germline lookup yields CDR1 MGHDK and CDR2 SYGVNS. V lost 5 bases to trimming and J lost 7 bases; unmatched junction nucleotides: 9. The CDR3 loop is CASSQAGGPTYTQYF. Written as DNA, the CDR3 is TGTGCCAGCAGTCAAGCGGGAGGGCCAACCTATACGCAGTATTTT. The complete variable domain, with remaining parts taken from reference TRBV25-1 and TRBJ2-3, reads EADIYQTPRYLVIGTGKKITLECSQTMGHDKMYWYQQDPGMELHLIHYSYGVNSTEKGDLSSESTVSRIRTEHFPLTLESARPSHTSQYLCASSQAGGPTYTQYFGPGTRLTVL.

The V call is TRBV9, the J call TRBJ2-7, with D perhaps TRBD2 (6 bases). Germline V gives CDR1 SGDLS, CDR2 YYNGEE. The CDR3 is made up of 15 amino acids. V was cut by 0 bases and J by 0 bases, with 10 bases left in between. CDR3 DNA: TGTGCCAGCAGCGTAGATAGCGGAAGCTCCTACGAGCAGTACTTC. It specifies CASSVDSGSSYEQYF. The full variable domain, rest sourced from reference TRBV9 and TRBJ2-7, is DSGVTQTPKHLITATGQRVTLRCSPRSGDLSVYWYQQSLDQGLQFLIQYYNGEERAKGNILERFSAQQFPDLHSELNLSSLELGDSALYFCASSVDSGSSYEQYFGPGTRLTVT.

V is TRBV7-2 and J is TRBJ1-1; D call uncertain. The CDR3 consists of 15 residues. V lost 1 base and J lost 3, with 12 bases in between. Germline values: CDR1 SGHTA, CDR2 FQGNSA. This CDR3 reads CASSLESGWDTEAFF. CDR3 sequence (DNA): TGTGCCAGCAGCTTAGAGTCGGGTTGGGACACTGAAGCTTTCTTT.